Here is one T cell receptor beta chain with its context. The data originate from a study of shared clonotypes between healthy human individuals. For the study at large: In total, the donors were a couple of women and a few men aged 18 to 49.

Method: immunoSEQ multiplex PCR; TCRdb's copy keeps in-frame clones and lacks some. The table shows about 2.1 million clones, with 93% occurring only once. As defined, naive CD8 cells were CD45RO-negative and positively selected for CCR7, with terminally differentiated effector memory CD45RA+ cells excluded. Participating donors were healthy, HIV-negative adults free of recent acute infections or vaccinations. The CDR3 length is 16 residues. V was pared by 4 bases and J by 6 bases, with 20 bases between. Germline assignment: CDR1 SGHRS and CDR2 YFSETQ. V gene TRBV5-1 combines with J gene TRBJ2-1; D unclear. This receptor was obtained from a man between 18 and 35 years old in good health. Some clones in this sample may be carry-over from other donors' samples. Material for sequencing was naive CD8+ T cells from PBMCs. CDR3 amino acids: CASSLQGRERPNEQFF. The DNA for the CDR3 is TGCGCCAGCAGCCTCCAAGGAAGGGAACGCCCCAATGAGCAGTTCTTC.